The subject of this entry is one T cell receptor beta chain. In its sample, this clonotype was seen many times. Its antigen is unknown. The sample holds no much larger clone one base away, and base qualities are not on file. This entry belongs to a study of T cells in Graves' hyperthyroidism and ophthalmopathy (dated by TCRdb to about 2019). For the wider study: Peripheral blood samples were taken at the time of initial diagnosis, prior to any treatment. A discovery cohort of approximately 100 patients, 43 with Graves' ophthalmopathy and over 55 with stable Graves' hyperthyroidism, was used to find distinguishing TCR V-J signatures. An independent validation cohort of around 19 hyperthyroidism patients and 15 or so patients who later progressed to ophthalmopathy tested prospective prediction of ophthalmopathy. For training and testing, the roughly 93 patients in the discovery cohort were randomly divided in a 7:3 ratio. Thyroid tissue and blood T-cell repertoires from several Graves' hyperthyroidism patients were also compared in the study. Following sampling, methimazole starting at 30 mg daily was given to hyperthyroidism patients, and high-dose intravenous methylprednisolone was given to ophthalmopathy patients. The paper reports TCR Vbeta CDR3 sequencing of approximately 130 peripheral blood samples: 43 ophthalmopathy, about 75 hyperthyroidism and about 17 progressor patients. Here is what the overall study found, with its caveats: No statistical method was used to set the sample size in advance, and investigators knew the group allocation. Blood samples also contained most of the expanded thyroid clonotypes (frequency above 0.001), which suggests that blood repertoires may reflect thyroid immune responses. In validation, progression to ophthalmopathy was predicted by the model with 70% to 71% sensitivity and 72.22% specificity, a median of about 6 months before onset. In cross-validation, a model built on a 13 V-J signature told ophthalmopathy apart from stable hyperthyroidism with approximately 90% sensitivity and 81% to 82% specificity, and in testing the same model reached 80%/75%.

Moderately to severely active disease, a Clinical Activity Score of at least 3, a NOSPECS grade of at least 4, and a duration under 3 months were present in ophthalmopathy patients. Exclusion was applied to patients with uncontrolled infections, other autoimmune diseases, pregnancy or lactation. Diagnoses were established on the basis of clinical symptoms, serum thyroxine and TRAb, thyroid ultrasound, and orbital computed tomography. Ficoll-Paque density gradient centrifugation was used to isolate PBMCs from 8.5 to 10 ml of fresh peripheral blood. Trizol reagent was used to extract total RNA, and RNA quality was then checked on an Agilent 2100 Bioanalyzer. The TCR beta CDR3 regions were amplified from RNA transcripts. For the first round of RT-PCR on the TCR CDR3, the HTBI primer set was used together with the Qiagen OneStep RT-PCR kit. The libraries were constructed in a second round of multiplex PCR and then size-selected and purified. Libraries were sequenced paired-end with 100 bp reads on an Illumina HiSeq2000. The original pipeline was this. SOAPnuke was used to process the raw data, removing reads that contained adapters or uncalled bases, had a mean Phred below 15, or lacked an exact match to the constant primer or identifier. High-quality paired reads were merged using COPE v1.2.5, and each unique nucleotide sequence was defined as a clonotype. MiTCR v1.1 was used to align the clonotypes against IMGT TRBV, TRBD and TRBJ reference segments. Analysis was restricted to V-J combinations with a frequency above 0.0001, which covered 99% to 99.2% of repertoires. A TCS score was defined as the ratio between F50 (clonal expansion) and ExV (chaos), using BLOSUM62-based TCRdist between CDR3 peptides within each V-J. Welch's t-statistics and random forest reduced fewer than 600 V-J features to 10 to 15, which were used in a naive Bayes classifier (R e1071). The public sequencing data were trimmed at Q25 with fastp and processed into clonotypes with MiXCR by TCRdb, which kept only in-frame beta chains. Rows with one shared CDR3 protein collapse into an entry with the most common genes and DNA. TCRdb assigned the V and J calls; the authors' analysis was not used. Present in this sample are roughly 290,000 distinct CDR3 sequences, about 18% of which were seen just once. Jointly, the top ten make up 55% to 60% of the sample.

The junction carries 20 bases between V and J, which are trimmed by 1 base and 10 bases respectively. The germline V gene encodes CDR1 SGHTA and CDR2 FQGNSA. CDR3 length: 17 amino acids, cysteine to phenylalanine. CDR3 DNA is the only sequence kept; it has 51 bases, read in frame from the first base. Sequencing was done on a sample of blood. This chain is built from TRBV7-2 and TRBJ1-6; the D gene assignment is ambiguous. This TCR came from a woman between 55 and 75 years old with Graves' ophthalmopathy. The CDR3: CASSLDPVPRMGSPLHF. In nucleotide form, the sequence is TGTGCCAGCAGCTTAGACCCGGTCCCGAGAATGGGCTCACCCCTCCACTTT.